These 10 T cell receptor beta chains were sequenced from one sample in a study of cytomegalovirus exposure and HLA in healthy donors (TCRdb year 2017). The method behind the library was the immunoSEQ multiplex PCR assay. For the multiplex PCR, a mixture combining 60 forward primers for TCR Vbeta segments and 13 reverse primers for TCR Jbeta segments was used. What TCRdb holds here is the immuneACCESS table cut down to in-frame rearrangements. Part of the clones is not present; checked against another copy, under half of the missing clones reflect an unresolved V gene, and the others are unexplained. This sample comprises 180,000 or so clones, about 79% of them detected only once. The biggest ten clones account for about 1.6% of the sample. Specimen: PBMCs. The receptors come from a man between 18 and 35 years old in good health and CMV-seronegative.

The rearrangement uses TRBV2 and TRBJ2-7; tentative D call: TRBD1 (6 bases). Trimming took 5 bases from V and 2 from J, leaving 13 bases between them. The CDR3 has 14 amino acids. Germline V gene lookup returns CDR1 SNHLY and CDR2 FYNNEI. CDR3 bases: TGTGCCAGCAGTTATTCCAGGGGCCCCTACGAGCAGTACTTC. It is translated as CASSYSRGPYEQYF. Full variable domain (remainder filled in from reference TRBV2 and TRBJ2-7): EPEVTQTPSHQVTQMGQEVILRCVPISNHLYFYWYRQILGQKVEFLVSFYNNEISEKSEIFDDQFSVERPDGSNFTLKIRSTKLEDSAMYFCASSYSRGPYEQYFGPGTRLTVT.

V and J are TRBV6-5 and TRBJ1-5; D perhaps matches TRBD1 (5 bases). This CDR3 comprises 14 residues. In germline, CDR1 is MNHEY, CDR2 SVGAGI. The V end was cut by 8 bases, the J end by 2 bases, with 13 bases between. This chain's CDR3 is CASGAGGGNQPQHF. CDR3 sequence (DNA): TGTGCCAGCGGGGCCGGAGGGGGCAATCAGCCCCAGCATTTT.

Details on this clone: An end of the junction differs from the germline gene, which may be a read error. This chain connects TRBV30 to TRBJ2-1; the match to TRBD1 covers 9 bases. The CDR3 spans 14 residues. Germline V gene lookup returns CDR1 GTSNPN and CDR2 SVGIG (reference sequence). The CDR3 spells CAWGVLGTGNEQFF. DNA for the CDR3: TGTGCCTGGGGTGTACTTGGGACAGGGAATGAGCAGTTCTTC.

The rearrangement uses TRBV6-1 and TRBJ1-6, with D possibly TRBD1 on 6 matching bases. Germline V gene data show CDR1 as MNHNS and CDR2 as SASEGT. V lost 2 bases and J lost 3, with 8 bases in between. The CDR3 covers 15 residues. The CDR3 bases are TGTGCCAGCAGTGAACAGGGACACTATAATTCACCCCTCCACTTT. Translation: CASSEQGHYNSPLHF.

This chain links TRBV15 with TRBJ2-3, with 7 bases matching TRBD1. The germline gives CDR1 LNHNV, CDR2 YYDKDF (reference sequence). The CDR3 consists of 17 residues. J lost 1 base, V lost 3 bases, and 10 bases had no gene match. The CDR3 nucleotides read TGTGCCACCAGCAGGAATCAAGGTGGGACAGGCACAGATACGCAGTATTTT. Translated: CATSRNQGGTGTDTQYF.

This clone occurred a few times. The chain uses TRBV5-8 and TRBJ2-6; D remains unclear. The V and J ends lost 7 bases and 0 bases respectively, with 11 bases between them. Germline values: CDR1 SGHTS, CDR2 YDEGEE. The CDR3 totals 15 residues. The DNA of the CDR3 is TGTGCCAGCGCGTTAATAATCTCTGGGGCCAACGTCCTGACTTTC. Translating it yields CASALIISGANVLTF. Full variable domain (outside the CDR3, taken from reference TRBV5-8 and TRBJ2-6): EAGVTQSPTHLIKTRGQQATLRCSPISGHTSVYWYQQALGLGLQFLLWYDEGEERNRGNFPPRFSGRQFPNYSSELNVNALELEDSALYLCASALIISGANVLTFGAGSRLTVL.

The chain combines TRBV6-1 with TRBJ2-7; 7 bases are a match to TRBD1. CDR1 is MNHNS and CDR2 is SASEGT in the germline V gene. With 4 bases clipped from V and 4 bases from J, the junction kept 7 bases outside the gene matches. The CDR3 covers 14 residues. The CDR3 bases are TGTGCCAGCAGTGTCGGACAGGTCACTTACGAGCAGTACTTC. Translation: CASSVGQVTYEQYF.

V is TRBV6-5 and J is TRBJ1-2; D is unclear. CDR1 is MNHEY and CDR2 is SVGAGI in the germline V gene. The CDR3 spans 11 residues. V lost 5 bases and J lost 8, with 9 bases in between. The CDR3 reads CASSTGLGYTF. The CDR3 DNA reads as TGTGCCAGCAGTACTGGACTGGGCTACACCTTC.

This chain uses TRBV14 with TRBJ1-1; 8 bases fit TRBD1. There are 14 residues in the CDR3. After removal of 5 bases from V and 1 base from J, the junction contained 3 bases not matched to a gene. Germline values: CDR1 SGHDN, CDR2 FVKESK. The CDR3 region has the DNA TGTGCCAGCAGCTTTGGACAGGGGAACACTGAAGCTTTCTTT. Its protein product is CASSFGQGNTEAFF.

The rearrangement joins TRBV11-2 to TRBJ1-1; no reliable D call. CDR3 length: 13 residues. Trimming removed 6 bases from V and 6 bases from J, with 14 bases in between. Per the germline V gene, CDR1 is SGHAT and CDR2 is FQNNGV. CDR3 nucleotides: TGTGCCAGCAGTCCCGTCGTGCGTGCTGAAGCTTTCTTT. Translating it yields CASSPVVRAEAFF.